The source of this T cell receptor beta chain is a study of response to subunit inactivated influenza vaccine. This CDR3 has 15 amino acids. Germline V gene lookup returns CDR1 MGHRA and CDR2 YSYEKL. V was shortened by 0 bases and J by 5 bases, with 13 bases between the two germline ends. Regarding the study as a whole: Each seasonal influenza vaccination, the authors suggested, recruits few new T cells.

The table lists this clonotype with many counts. Antigen specificity is unknown. TCRdb reprocessed the RT-PCR reads via MiXCR and lists one record per CDR3 protein. The profile shows 280,000 or so distinct CDR3 sequences, around a fifth of them singletons. This chain connects TRBV4-1 to TRBJ1-1, with D maybe TRBD1 (5 bases). This sequence originates from a man aged 50-75 years who received an inactivated influenza vaccine. Sequencing used PBMCs from blood, obtained less than 22 months after vaccination. The CDR3, as DNA: TGCGCCAGCAGCCAAGATGTGGGGGAAAGTACTGAAGCTTTCTTT. Protein: CASSQDVGESTEAFF.